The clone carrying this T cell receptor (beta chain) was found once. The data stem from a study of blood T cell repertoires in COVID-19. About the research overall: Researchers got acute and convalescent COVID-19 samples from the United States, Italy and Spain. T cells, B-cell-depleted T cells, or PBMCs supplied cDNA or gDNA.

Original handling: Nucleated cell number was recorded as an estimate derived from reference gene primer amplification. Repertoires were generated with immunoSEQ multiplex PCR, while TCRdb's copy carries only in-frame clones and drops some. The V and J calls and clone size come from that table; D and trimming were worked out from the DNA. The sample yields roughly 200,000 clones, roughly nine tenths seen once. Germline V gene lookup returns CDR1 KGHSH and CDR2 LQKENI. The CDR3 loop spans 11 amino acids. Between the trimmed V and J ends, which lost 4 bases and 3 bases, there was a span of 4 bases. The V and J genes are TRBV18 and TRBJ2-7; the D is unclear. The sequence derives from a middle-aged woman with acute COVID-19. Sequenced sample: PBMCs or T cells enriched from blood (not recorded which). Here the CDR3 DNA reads TGTGCCAGCTCACTCGGCTACGAGCAGTACTTC. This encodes CASSLGYEQYF. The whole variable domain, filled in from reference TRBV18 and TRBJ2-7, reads NAGVMQNPRHLVRRRGQEARLRCSPMKGHSHVYWYRQLPEEGLKFMVYLQKENIIDESGMPKERFSAEFPKEGPSILRIQQVVRGDSAAYFCASSLGYEQYFGPGTRLTVT.